The rows below give T cell receptor beta chains drawn from one sample of a study of blood T cells in healthy people across ages. TCRdb processed the 5' RACE reads anew with MiXCR; each CDR3 protein has one entry. The sample lists 650,000 to 800,000 distinct CDR3 sequences, roughly half occurring once. The specimen was blood. These receptors came from a woman older than 75 in good health. Each CDR3 is given with its conserved first and last residue. A D gene is named only where the DNA matches it firmly. Only part of the rows carry a size: once, few, many, or a class if the clone is expanded.

CDR3nt: TGCGCCAGCAGCTGGATAGCGGGAGGAGGGGCAGATACGCAGTATTTT; CDR3aa: CASSWIAGGGADTQYF; j_gene: TRBJ2-3; v_gene: TRBV5-1; d_gene: TRBD2; abundance: NA
CDR3nt: TGTGCCAGCAGTATTACGGGACAGGGGCTCGGGGAGACCCAGTACTTC; CDR3aa: CASSITGQGLGETQYF; j_gene: TRBJ2-5; v_gene: TRBV28; d_gene: TRBD1; abundance: NA
CDR3nt: TGCGCCAGCAGCAACCTAGGGATCTCCTACGAGCAGTACTTC; CDR3aa: CASSNLGISYEQYF; j_gene: TRBJ2-7; v_gene: TRBV4-1; d_gene: NA; abundance: NA
CDR3nt: TGTGCCAGCAGCTTACAGGGGACCTTCCTCCACTTT; CDR3aa: CASSLQGTFLHF; j_gene: TRBJ1-6; v_gene: TRBV5-5; d_gene: TRBD1; abundance: many
CDR3nt: TGTGCCAGCAGTTTATTTAGCCTAGTTTTCAACAATGAGCAGTTCTTC; CDR3aa: CASSLFSLVFNNEQFF; j_gene: TRBJ2-1; v_gene: TRBV27; d_gene: NA; abundance: many
CDR3nt: TGTGCCAGCAGCCAATTGGACAGGGAGTTCTACACCTTC; CDR3aa: CASSQLDREFYTF; j_gene: TRBJ1-2; v_gene: TRBV3-1; d_gene: TRBD1; abundance: many
CDR3nt: TGTGCCAGCAGACAGGGAGGGGGGGCCAAAAACATTCAGTACTTC; CDR3aa: CASRQGGGAKNIQYF; j_gene: TRBJ2-4; v_gene: TRBV12-3/TRBV12-4; d_gene: NA; abundance: NA
CDR3nt: TGCAGTGCCCCCTCAGGCAATGAGCAGTTCTTC; CDR3aa: CSAPSGNEQFF; j_gene: TRBJ2-1; v_gene: TRBV20-1; d_gene: NA; abundance: NA
CDR3nt: TGTGCCAGCGGACCCTTTTCGGACAACGAGCAGTACTTC; CDR3aa: CASGPFSDNEQYF; j_gene: TRBJ2-7; v_gene: TRBV28; d_gene: NA; abundance: once
CDR3nt: TGTGCCAGCAGTTACTCTTCTAGCGGGGGCAACAATGAGCAGTTCTTC; CDR3aa: CASSYSSSGGNNEQFF; j_gene: TRBJ2-1; v_gene: TRBV6-5; d_gene: TRBD2; abundance: NA
CDR3nt: TGTGCCAGCAGCCCCCAGGGGATCTATGGCTGCACCTTC; CDR3aa: CASSPQGIYGCTF; j_gene: TRBJ1-2; v_gene: TRBV9; d_gene: NA; abundance: NA
CDR3nt: TGCGCCAGCAGCCCCCGGACAGTTAGTGAGCAGTTCTTC; CDR3aa: CASSPRTVSEQFF; j_gene: TRBJ2-1; v_gene: TRBV5-1; d_gene: NA; abundance: NA
CDR3nt: TGTGCCAGCGGCCTTTACGTCAGTGAGCAGTTCTTC; CDR3aa: CASGLYVSEQFF; j_gene: TRBJ2-1; v_gene: TRBV28; d_gene: NA; abundance: NA
CDR3nt: TGCAGCGTTACAGGGGGCACCACGAGCTCCTACGAGCAGTACTTC; CDR3aa: CSVTGGTTSSYEQYF; j_gene: TRBJ2-7; v_gene: TRBV29-1; d_gene: TRBD1; abundance: few
CDR3nt: TGTGCCAGCAGGCTAGCGGGTCCAGGGCACGAGCAGTACTTC; CDR3aa: CASRLAGPGHEQYF; j_gene: TRBJ2-7; v_gene: TRBV2; d_gene: TRBD2; abundance: NA
CDR3nt: TGTGCCAGCAGTTTGAGGATGAAAAACGAGCAGTACTTC; CDR3aa: CASSLRMKNEQYF; j_gene: TRBJ2-7; v_gene: TRBV27; d_gene: NA; abundance: NA
CDR3nt: TGTGCCACCAGCAGAGATCAAGGCTCACCCCTCCACTTT; CDR3aa: CATSRDQGSPLHF; j_gene: TRBJ1-6; v_gene: TRBV15; d_gene: NA; abundance: many
CDR3nt: TGTGCCAGCAGTTTAGCGCCAGGGGGGTATGGCTACACCTTC; CDR3aa: CASSLAPGGYGYTF; j_gene: TRBJ1-2; v_gene: TRBV12-3/TRBV12-4; d_gene: TRBD1; abundance: NA
CDR3nt: TGTGCCAGCAGTTTGAGGCAGGCCAAAAACATTCAGTACTTC; CDR3aa: CASSLRQAKNIQYF; j_gene: TRBJ2-4; v_gene: TRBV28; d_gene: NA; abundance: NA
CDR3nt: TGTGCCAGTAGTATACTTCTAAATACCAGGAACACTGAAGCTTTCTTT; CDR3aa: CASSILLNTRNTEAFF; j_gene: TRBJ1-1; v_gene: TRBV19; d_gene: NA; abundance: few
CDR3nt: TGTGCCAGCAGCTCTAGAGCTTCCCTTTACGAGCAGTACTTC; CDR3aa: CASSSRASLYEQYF; j_gene: TRBJ2-7; v_gene: TRBV11-2; d_gene: NA; abundance: NA
CDR3nt: TGTGCCAGCAGTTACTCGCTGGCGGGTCCCTCCTACGAGCAGTACTTC; CDR3aa: CASSYSLAGPSYEQYF; j_gene: TRBJ2-7; v_gene: TRBV6-6; d_gene: NA; abundance: many
CDR3nt: TGTGCCAGCAGCGTAGACCCCTCCGGGACCCAGTACTTC; CDR3aa: CASSVDPSGTQYF; j_gene: TRBJ2-5; v_gene: TRBV9; d_gene: NA; abundance: many
CDR3nt: TGTGCCAGCAACTTAGGGGGGGGCAATGAGCAGTTCTTC; CDR3aa: CASNLGGGNEQFF; j_gene: TRBJ2-1; v_gene: TRBV7-3; d_gene: NA; abundance: NA
CDR3nt: TGTGCCAGGCAGACACGGATGAACACTGAAGCTTTCTTT; CDR3aa: CARQTRMNTEAFF; j_gene: TRBJ1-1; v_gene: TRBV2; d_gene: NA; abundance: NA
CDR3nt: TGCAGCGTTGAAAAGGGCGTCTCAGGGCAGGGGATTTTATGGAGCCAGTACTTC; CDR3aa: CSVEKGVSGQGILWSQYF; j_gene: TRBJ2-7; v_gene: TRBV29-1; d_gene: NA; abundance: NA
CDR3nt: TGTGCCAGCAGTTACGGGGGGGCGGGCTATGTGTCCAACTATGGCTACACCTTC; CDR3aa: CASSYGGAGYVSNYGYTF; j_gene: TRBJ1-2; v_gene: TRBV6-5; d_gene: NA; abundance: NA
CDR3nt: TGTGCCATCAGCGGGACAGGGCGTCAGCCCCAGCATTTT; CDR3aa: CAISGTGRQPQHF; j_gene: TRBJ1-5; v_gene: TRBV10-3; d_gene: TRBD1; abundance: NA
CDR3nt: TGTGCCAGCAGCTCATCCGGGACCGTAGCCGTGCATGAGCAGTTCTTC; CDR3aa: CASSSSGTVAVHEQFF; j_gene: TRBJ2-1; v_gene: TRBV7-2; d_gene: NA; abundance: NA
CDR3nt: TGTGCCAGCAGGGATCTAGCGGTACGTTACAATGAGCAGTTCTTC; CDR3aa: CASRDLAVRYNEQFF; j_gene: TRBJ2-1; v_gene: TRBV6-5; d_gene: TRBD2; abundance: many
CDR3nt: TGTGCCAGCAGTCCCGGGACTACCCGGGAGCAGTACTTC; CDR3aa: CASSPGTTREQYF; j_gene: TRBJ2-7; v_gene: TRBV7-2; d_gene: TRBD2; abundance: many
CDR3nt: TGTGCCAATTCTCGTAGGGCGGTGAGGAATGAGCAGTTCTTC; CDR3aa: CANSRRAVRNEQFF; j_gene: TRBJ2-1; v_gene: TRBV28; d_gene: NA; abundance: NA
CDR3nt: TGTGCCAGCAGCCCGGACATGACTAATTCACCCCTCCACTTT; CDR3aa: CASSPDMTNSPLHF; j_gene: TRBJ1-6; v_gene: TRBV7-9; d_gene: NA; abundance: NA
CDR3nt: TGCAGCGCCCTGTGGGGGAGGGGTGCCAAAAACATTCAGTACTTC; CDR3aa: CSALWGRGAKNIQYF; j_gene: TRBJ2-4; v_gene: TRBV29-1; d_gene: TRBD2; abundance: NA
CDR3nt: TGTGCCAGCCGGGGACTAGCGGGCTGGAGCTCCTACAATGAGCAGTACTTC; CDR3aa: CASRGLAGWSSYNEQYF; j_gene: TRBJ2-7; v_gene: TRBV6-1; d_gene: TRBD2; abundance: NA
CDR3nt: TGTGCCAGCAGCGGTGGACTAACCTACAATGAGCAGTTCTTC; CDR3aa: CASSGGLTYNEQFF; j_gene: TRBJ2-1; v_gene: TRBV9; d_gene: NA; abundance: many
CDR3nt: TGTGCCAGCAGCCCAGGGAGGGTAGCCAAAAACATTCAGTACTTC; CDR3aa: CASSPGRVAKNIQYF; j_gene: TRBJ2-4; v_gene: TRBV7-2; d_gene: TRBD2; abundance: NA
CDR3nt: TGTGCCAGCAGCCTCACAGGGGGCGGTTTGGATGAGCAGTTCTTC; CDR3aa: CASSLTGGGLDEQFF; j_gene: TRBJ2-1; v_gene: TRBV7-2; d_gene: TRBD1; abundance: many
CDR3nt: TGTGCCAGCAGCCTGACCGGGAGGGTCACCGGGGAGCTGTTTTTT; CDR3aa: CASSLTGRVTGELFF; j_gene: TRBJ2-2; v_gene: TRBV9; d_gene: TRBD2; abundance: NA
CDR3nt: TGTGCCAGCTCTCCCCCGACAGGTTACAATGAGCAGTTCTTC; CDR3aa: CASSPPTGYNEQFF; j_gene: TRBJ2-1; v_gene: TRBV18; d_gene: NA; abundance: NA
CDR3nt: TGTGCCAGCAGTTACTCAGCCGGGACAGGGCGTTTCATAAGCAATCAGCCCCAGCATTTT; CDR3aa: CASSYSAGTGRFISNQPQHF; j_gene: TRBJ1-5; v_gene: TRBV6-5; d_gene: TRBD1; abundance: NA
CDR3nt: TGTGCCAGCAGTTTTCGCGGCGGTAGCTCCTATGAGCGGTACTTC; CDR3aa: CASSFRGGSSYERYF; j_gene: TRBJ2-4; v_gene: TRBV6-2/TRBV6-3; d_gene: NA; abundance: NA
CDR3nt: TGTGCCAGCAGCTTAATGAGCCACAATGAGCAGTTCTTC; CDR3aa: CASSLMSHNEQFF; j_gene: TRBJ2-1; v_gene: TRBV7-2; d_gene: NA; abundance: NA
CDR3nt: TGCAGTGCTGGGAGCGCCTACAATGAGCAGTTCTTC; CDR3aa: CSAGSAYNEQFF; j_gene: TRBJ2-1; v_gene: TRBV20-1; d_gene: NA; abundance: many
CDR3nt: TGCAGTGCTATTGGGACAGCGAATGAAAAACTGTTTTTT; CDR3aa: CSAIGTANEKLFF; j_gene: TRBJ1-4; v_gene: TRBV20-1; d_gene: TRBD1; abundance: NA
CDR3nt: TGCAGTGCTTATTCCGGGACAGCCTCTAACTATGGCTACACCTTC; CDR3aa: CSAYSGTASNYGYTF; j_gene: TRBJ1-2; v_gene: TRBV20-1; d_gene: TRBD1; abundance: many
CDR3nt: TGTGCCAGCAGTTTATCGGGGGCATTTACCTACGAGCAGTACTTC; CDR3aa: CASSLSGAFTYEQYF; j_gene: TRBJ2-7; v_gene: TRBV28; d_gene: NA; abundance: NA
CDR3nt: TGTGCCAGCAGCTTCCAGGACATCTTCACAGATACGCAGTATTTT; CDR3aa: CASSFQDIFTDTQYF; j_gene: TRBJ2-3; v_gene: TRBV2; d_gene: NA; abundance: few
CDR3nt: TGCAGCGTTGATAGACGGAAACAAGAGACCCAGTACTTC; CDR3aa: CSVDRRKQETQYF; j_gene: TRBJ2-5; v_gene: TRBV29-1; d_gene: NA; abundance: many
CDR3nt: TGCAGTGCTAGGTCAGGGGGCCCCTACGAGCAGTACTTC; CDR3aa: CSARSGGPYEQYF; j_gene: TRBJ2-7; v_gene: TRBV20-1; d_gene: TRBD1; abundance: once
CDR3nt: TGCAGCGTTGATGGCAGGGCCCCAGATACGCAGTATTTT; CDR3aa: CSVDGRAPDTQYF; j_gene: TRBJ2-3; v_gene: TRBV29-1; d_gene: NA; abundance: NA
CDR3nt: TGCGCCAGCAGCCAAGATAAGGCTTTAGGAGGCTACACCTTC; CDR3aa: CASSQDKALGGYTF; j_gene: TRBJ1-2; v_gene: TRBV4-3; d_gene: NA; abundance: NA
CDR3nt: TGTGCCAGCAGCTTAGATGCTAGCGGGAGAGGAGAGACCCAGTACTTC; CDR3aa: CASSLDASGRGETQYF; j_gene: TRBJ2-5; v_gene: TRBV7-2; d_gene: TRBD2; abundance: NA
CDR3nt: TGCAGTGCTAGCCGGGACGGAGGGGATGAGCAGTTCTTC; CDR3aa: CSASRDGGDEQFF; j_gene: TRBJ2-1; v_gene: TRBV20-1; d_gene: NA; abundance: NA
CDR3nt: TGCAGTGCTAGAGATCTGGATCCAGGCTCTGGAAACACCATATATTTT; CDR3aa: CSARDLDPGSGNTIYF; j_gene: TRBJ1-3; v_gene: TRBV20-1; d_gene: NA; abundance: NA
CDR3nt: TGCAGTGCTAACACCCCGGGACGTTATAATTCACCCCTCCACTTT; CDR3aa: CSANTPGRYNSPLHF; j_gene: TRBJ1-6; v_gene: TRBV20-1; d_gene: NA; abundance: once
CDR3nt: TGTGCCACCAGTGATTTGTGGGGGGAAAATGAGCAGTACTTC; CDR3aa: CATSDLWGENEQYF; j_gene: TRBJ2-5; v_gene: TRBV24-1; d_gene: NA; abundance: few
CDR3nt: TGTGCCAGCAGTCCGTCTGTAGGGAGGGGAAACATTCAGTACTTC; CDR3aa: CASSPSVGRGNIQYF; j_gene: TRBJ2-4; v_gene: TRBV28; d_gene: TRBD2; abundance: few
CDR3nt: TGTGCCACCAGCAGAGAACGAGCCTATGAGCAGTACTTC; CDR3aa: CATSRERAYEQYF; j_gene: TRBJ2-5; v_gene: TRBV15; d_gene: NA; abundance: few